The 25 T cell receptor beta chains below were found in one sample sequenced in a study of immune evolution from preneoplasia to lung adenocarcinoma. Assay used: immunoSEQ multiplex PCR; TCRdb lists only in-frame clones, some missing. The sample lists 6,000 or so clones, 60% to 80% occurring once. The specimen sequenced was FFPE minimally invasive lung adenocarcinoma tissue. The receptors were gathered from a person aged 60 to 80 with lung adenocarcinoma.

The chain links TRBV27 to TRBJ2-1; the D gene is possibly TRBD1 (6 bases). Trimming stripped 5 bases from V and 7 bases from J, with 18 bases between. The CDR3 is made up of 15 amino acids. Germline loops: CDR1 MNHEY, CDR2 SMNVEV (reference sequence). As DNA, the CDR3 is TGTGCCAGCAGTCTAACCCTGGGGGCTAGAAATGAGCAGTTCTTC. It translates to CASSLTLGARNEQFF.

J is TRBJ1-1 and V is TRBV30, with D tentatively TRBD1 (5 bases). The CDR3 contains 11 residues. Per germline, CDR1 GTSNPN and CDR2 SVGIG (reference sequence). Between the trimmed V and J ends, which lost 6 bases and 3 bases, there was a span of 8 bases. The CDR3 nucleotides are TGTGCCTGTCAGGGCTACACTGAAGCTTTCTTT. Translated: CACQGYTEAFF.

The chain carries TRBV9 and TRBJ2-7; a possible D gene is TRBD2 (5 bases). Germline lookup yields CDR1 SGDLS and CDR2 YYNGEE. This CDR3 is built from 14 residues. V was cut by 0 bases and J by 5 bases, with 12 bases left in between. The CDR3, as DNA: TGTGCCAGCAGCGTAGGTGAGGGTACCCACGAGCAGTACTTC. Protein product: CASSVGEGTHEQYF.

CDR3 sequence: CASSLETGGGDIQYF. The CDR3, as DNA: TGTGCCAGCAGCCTAGAGACAGGGGGCGGGGACATTCAGTACTTC. V gene TRBV13 combines with J gene TRBJ2-4; the match to TRBD1 covers 10 bases. The CDR3 sequence is 15 residues long. Germline CDR1 is PRHDT and CDR2 is FYEKMQ (reference sequence). Trimming cost V 5 bases and J 8 bases; bases outside gene matches: 9.

The V gene is TRBV14, the J gene TRBJ2-5; 9 positions match TRBD2. CDR1 is SGHDN and CDR2 is FVKESK in the germline V gene. V shed 3 bases and J 4 bases; nucleotides not matched to a gene: 6. CDR3 length equals 15 residues. This CDR3 is CASSQEKAGGETQYF. The CDR3 DNA sequence: TGTGCCAGCAGCCAGGAAAAAGCGGGGGGAGAGACCCAGTACTTC.

The chain carries TRBV25-1 and TRBJ2-7, with TRBD1 identical over 9 bases. V gave up 1 base and J gave up 4 bases; unmatched junction bases: 5. Germline loops: CDR1 MGHDK, CDR2 SYGVNS. The CDR3 spans 15 residues. CDR3 DNA sequence: TGTGCCAGCAGTGAATGGGGGACAGGGAGGTACGAGCAGTACTTC. Amino acids: CASSEWGTGRYEQYF.

Here the CDR3 DNA reads TGTGCCAGTAGTATGGGACCGTCCTCTACCGAGCAGTACTTC. Amino acid sequence: CASSMGPSSTEQYF. J is TRBJ2-7 and V is TRBV19; the D gene could be TRBD1 or TRBD2 (5 bases each). Trimming took off 3 bases at V and 6 bases at J, with 15 bases between the two ends. The CDR3 runs 14 residues. Germline-derived CDR1 and CDR2 are LNHDA and SQIVND (reference sequence).

This sequence joins TRBV7-8 and TRBJ2-2, with D possibly matching TRBD1 (6 bases). V was pared by 1 base and J by 1 base, with 19 bases between. CDR3 length: 19 residues. Germline V gene sequence: CDR1 SGHVS, CDR2 FQNEAQ. The CDR3 region has the DNA TGTGCCAGCAGCTTAGATGTGGGACACCAACACCGGAACACCGGGGAGCTGTTTTTT. It codes for CASSLDVGHQHRNTGELFF.

The J gene is TRBJ1-5, the V gene TRBV5-6; TRBD1 might be the D (6 bases). The germline V gene has CDR1 SGHDT and CDR2 YYEEEE. Trimming left V 4 bases short and J 4 bases short, with 9 bases between. This CDR3 contains 13 residues. The CDR3 protein is CASSGQPNQPQHF. The CDR3 DNA reads TGTGCCAGCAGCGGACAGCCAAATCAGCCCCAGCATTTT.

V usage is TRBV19 and J usage is TRBJ2-1; TRBD2 agrees at 9 bases. After removal of 1 base from V and 4 bases from J, the junction contained 8 bases not matched to a gene. CDR1 and CDR2 (germline): LNHDA, SQIVND (reference sequence). This CDR3 has 17 residues. DNA for the CDR3: TGTGCCAGTAGTATAGCTGTTAGGCGGGAGGGTTACAATGAGCAGTTCTTC. It specifies CASSIAVRREGYNEQFF.

V and J are TRBV28 and TRBJ1-1; 7 bases align to TRBD1. Germline-derived CDR1 and CDR2 are MDHEN and SYDVKM. V shed 4 bases, J shed 4 bases, and the junction held 3 bases outside the gene matches. This CDR3 comprises 13 residues. CDR3 sequence reads: CASSSQGPTEAFF. CDR3 bases: TGTGCCAGCAGTTCACAGGGGCCCACTGAAGCTTTCTTT.

This rearrangement joins TRBV11-3 to TRBJ2-1; D possibly corresponds to TRBD1 (6 bases). V was cut by 5 bases and J by 2 bases, with 13 bases left in between. The CDR3 contains 15 residues. From germline, CDR1 is SGHNT and CDR2 YENEEA. In nucleotides, the CDR3 is TGTGCCAGCAGCCATCGACAGGACACCTACAATGAGCAGTTCTTC. Its protein is CASSHRQDTYNEQFF.

V gene TRBV7-2 combines with J gene TRBJ1-5, with no clear D. The CDR3 covers 15 residues. Trimming took 3 bases from V and 2 from J, leaving 11 bases between them. Germline V gene lookup returns CDR1 SGHTA and CDR2 FQGNSA. This CDR3 is CASSFSFEGNQPQHF. CDR3 in DNA: TGTGCCAGCAGCTTCTCGTTCGAGGGCAATCAGCCCCAGCATTTT. Full variable domain (missing parts from reference TRBV7-2 and TRBJ1-5): GAGVSQSPSNKVTEKGKDVELRCDPISGHTALYWYRQSLGQGLEFLIYFQGNSAPDKSGLPSDRFSAERTGGSVSTLTIQRTQQEDSAVYLCASSFSFEGNQPQHFGDGTRLSIL.

A single count supports this clone. The rearrangement links TRBV7-9 to TRBJ2-1; weak D call: TRBD2 (6 bases). Germline CDR1 reads SEHNR; CDR2 reads FQNEAQ (reference sequence). Trimming removed 5 bases at V and 9 bases at J, with 11 bases between. The CDR3 totals 12 residues. As DNA, the CDR3 is TGTGCCAGCAGCGTCGTGGAGGGTGAGCAGTTCTTC. Translated: CASSVVEGEQFF. The full variable domain, completed using reference TRBV7-9 and TRBJ2-1, is DTGVSQNPRHKITKRGQNVTFRCDPISEHNRLYWYRQTLGQGPEFLTYFQNEAQLEKSRLLSDRFSAERPKGSFSTLEIQRTEQGDSAMYLCASSVVEGEQFFGPGTRLTVL.

This sequence joins TRBV6-6 and TRBJ2-7; 9 positions match TRBD2. Germline V gives CDR1 MNHNY, CDR2 SVGAGI (reference sequence). This CDR3 is built from 14 residues. The junction had 7 bases not matched to a gene; V was cut back by 5 bases and J by 5 bases. The CDR3 DNA is TGTGCCAGCAGTCGGACTAGCGTCTGGAACGAGCAGTACTTC. It is translated as CASSRTSVWNEQYF.

The rearrangement uses TRBV7-2 and TRBJ2-5; maybe TRBD2 (6 bases). The CDR3 runs 14 residues. Germline V gene data show CDR1 as SGHTA and CDR2 as FQGNSA. V was shortened by 1 base and J by 2 bases, with 8 bases between the two germline ends. The CDR3 loop reads CASSLVGGQETQYF. The CDR3 DNA reads TGTGCCAGCAGCTTAGTGGGGGGACAAGAGACCCAGTACTTC.

The chain combines TRBV25-1 with TRBJ1-6; TRBD1 aligns across 9 bases. The CDR3 has 14 amino acids. Germline V gene sequence: CDR1 MGHDK, CDR2 SYGVNS. The junction had 5 bases not matched to a gene; V was cut back by 8 bases and J by 6 bases. CDR3 DNA: TGTGCCAGCCGGACAGGGGCACTTAATTCACCCCTCCACTTT. This sequence encodes CASRTGALNSPLHF.

The chain combines TRBV27 with TRBJ1-1; D is undetermined. The CDR3 runs 13 residues. Germline CDR1 and CDR2: MNHEY and SMNVEV (reference sequence). The V end lost 2 bases, the J end lost 4 bases, and 8 bases lay between the germline ends. The CDR3, as DNA: TGTGCCAGCAGTTTACTCAGGAGCACTGAAGCTTTCTTT. Its translation: CASSLLRSTEAFF.

V gene TRBV9 combines with J gene TRBJ2-5; 11 bases line up with TRBD2. Germline V gene sequence: CDR1 SGDLS, CDR2 YYNGEE. V was pared by 0 bases and J by 2 bases, with 9 bases of the junction left unmatched. The CDR3 spans 18 residues. The CDR3 here is CASSVGLAGGGGQETQYF. CDR3 DNA: TGTGCCAGCAGCGTAGGCCTAGCGGGAGGAGGAGGTCAAGAGACCCAGTACTTC.

The chain uses TRBV29-1 and TRBJ2-1; D perhaps matches TRBD2 (5 bases). Between the trimmed V and J ends, which lost 3 bases and 4 bases, there was a span of 13 bases. This CDR3 has 14 residues. Germline assignment: CDR1 SQVTM and CDR2 ANQGSEA. The DNA of the CDR3 is TGCAGCGTTGACGAGGGTGGTCTGTACAATGAGCAGTTCTTC. Amino acid sequence: CSVDEGGLYNEQFF.

This clone was picked up a small number of times. The chain links TRBV6-5 to TRBJ1-5; D not resolved. Germline V gene sequence: CDR1 MNHEY, CDR2 SVGAGI. V was clipped by 2 bases and J by 7 bases, with 12 bases between them. The length of the CDR3 is 14 residues. CDR3 DNA: TGTGCCAGCAGTTACAGAGGGTTAGGGCAGCCCCAGCATTTT. Encoded protein: CASSYRGLGQPQHF.

This clone appeared a few times. J is TRBJ1-2 and V is TRBV6-5; a weak D match, TRBD1 (5 bases). Between the trimmed V and J ends, which lost 2 bases and 6 bases, there was a span of 19 bases. Germline values: CDR1 MNHEY, CDR2 SVGAGI. CDR3 size: 16 residues. CDR3 sequence reads: CASSYLRDYPMDGYTF. DNA of the CDR3: TGTGCCAGCAGTTACCTCCGGGACTACCCGATGGATGGCTACACCTTC.

This clone showed up just once. The gene calls are TRBV18 and TRBJ2-6; no firm D call. Trimming shortened V by 2 bases and J by 4 bases, and 6 bases separated the two germline ends. Per germline, CDR1 KGHSH and CDR2 LQKENI. This CDR3 has 14 residues. CDR3 in DNA: TGTGCCAGCTCACCAGGGGTAGGGGCCAACGTCCTGACTTTC. It specifies CASSPGVGANVLTF.

The V call is TRBV7-2, the J call TRBJ2-5; the D gene is possibly TRBD2 (6 bases). V lost 5 bases to trimming and J lost 5 bases, with 15 bases between them. The germline gives CDR1 SGHTA, CDR2 FQGNSA. The CDR3 is made up of 14 amino acids. The CDR3: CASSPNGGSETQYF. CDR3 DNA: TGTGCCAGCAGCCCAAATGGGGGGTCGGAGACCCAGTACTTC.

V gene TRBV10-3 combines with J gene TRBJ2-3; D is possibly TRBD2 (5 bases). Germline V lookup: CDR1 ENHRY, CDR2 SYGVKD. Trimming removed 0 bases from V and 2 bases from J, with 6 bases in between. The CDR3 extends over 14 amino acids. The CDR3 is CAISESRATDTQYF. The CDR3 DNA follows: TGTGCCATCAGTGAGTCGCGGGCCACAGATACGCAGTATTTT.